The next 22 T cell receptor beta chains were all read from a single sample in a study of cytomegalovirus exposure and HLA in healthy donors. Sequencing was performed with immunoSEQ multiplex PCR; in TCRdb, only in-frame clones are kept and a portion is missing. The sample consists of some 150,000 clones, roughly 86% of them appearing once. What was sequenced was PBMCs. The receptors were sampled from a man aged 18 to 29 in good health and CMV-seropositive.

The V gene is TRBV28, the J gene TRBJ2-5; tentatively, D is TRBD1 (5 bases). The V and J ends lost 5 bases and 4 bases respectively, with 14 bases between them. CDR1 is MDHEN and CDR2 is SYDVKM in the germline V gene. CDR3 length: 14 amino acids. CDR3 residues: CASSIPQVGETQYF. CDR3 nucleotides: TGTGCCAGCAGTATCCCACAGGTAGGAGAGACCCAGTACTTC.

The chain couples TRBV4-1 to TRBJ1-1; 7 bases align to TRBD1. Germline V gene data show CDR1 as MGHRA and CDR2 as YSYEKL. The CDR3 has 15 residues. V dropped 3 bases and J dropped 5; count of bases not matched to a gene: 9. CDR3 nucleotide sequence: TGCGCCAGCAGCCACGCACAGGGGACGCAAACTGAAGCTTTCTTT. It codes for CASSHAQGTQTEAFF.

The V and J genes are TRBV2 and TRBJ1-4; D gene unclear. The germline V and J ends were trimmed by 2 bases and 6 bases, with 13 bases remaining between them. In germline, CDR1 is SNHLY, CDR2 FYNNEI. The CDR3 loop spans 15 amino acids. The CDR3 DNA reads TGTGCCAGCAGTGAACGACAAAGCAACCATGAAAAACTGTTTTTT. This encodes CASSERQSNHEKLFF.

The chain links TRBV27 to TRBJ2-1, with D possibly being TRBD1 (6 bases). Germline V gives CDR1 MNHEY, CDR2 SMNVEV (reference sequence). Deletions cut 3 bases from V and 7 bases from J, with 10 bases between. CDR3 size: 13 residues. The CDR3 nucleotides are TGTGCCAGCAGTTTGGTCACAGGGAATGAGCAGTTCTTC. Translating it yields CASSLVTGNEQFF.

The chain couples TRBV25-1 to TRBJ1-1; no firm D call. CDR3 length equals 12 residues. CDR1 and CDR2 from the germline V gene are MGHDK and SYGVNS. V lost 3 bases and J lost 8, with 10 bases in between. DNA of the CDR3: TGTGCCAGCAGTGAGCATTCTAGGGAAGCTTTCTTT. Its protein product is CASSEHSREAFF. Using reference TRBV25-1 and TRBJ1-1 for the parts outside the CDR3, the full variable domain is EADIYQTPRYLVIGTGKKITLECSQTMGHDKMYWYQQDPGMELHLIHYSYGVNSTEKGDLSSESTVSRIRTEHFPLTLESARPSHTSQYLCASSEHSREAFFGQGTRLTVV.

CDR3 in amino acids: CASSHPPLRQGPRNEQFF. CDR3 sequence (DNA): TGCGCCAGCAGTCATCCTCCTCTTAGACAGGGTCCTCGCAATGAGCAGTTCTTC. This chain joins TRBV23-1 and TRBJ2-1; 7 bases fit TRBD1. TRBV23-1 is recorded as an ORF, its role being uncertain. The ends lost 3 bases at V and 6 bases at J; junction bases unmatched: 17. The CDR3 consists of 18 residues.

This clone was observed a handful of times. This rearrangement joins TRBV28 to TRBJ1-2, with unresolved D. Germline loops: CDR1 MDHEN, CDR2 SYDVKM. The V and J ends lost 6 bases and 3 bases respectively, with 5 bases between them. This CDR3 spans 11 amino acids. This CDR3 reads CASSPDYGYTF. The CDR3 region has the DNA TGTGCCAGCAGCCCGGACTATGGCTACACCTTC.

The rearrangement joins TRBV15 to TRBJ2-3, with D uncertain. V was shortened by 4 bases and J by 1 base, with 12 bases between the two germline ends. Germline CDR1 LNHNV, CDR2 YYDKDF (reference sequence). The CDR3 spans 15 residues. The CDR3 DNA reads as TGTGCCACCAGCAAGACTCCTGCACGCACAGATACGCAGTATTTT. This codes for CATSKTPARTDTQYF.

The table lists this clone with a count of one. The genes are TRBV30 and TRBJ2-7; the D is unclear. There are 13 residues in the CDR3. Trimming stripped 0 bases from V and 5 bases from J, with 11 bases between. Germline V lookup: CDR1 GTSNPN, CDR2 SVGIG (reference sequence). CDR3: CAWSVSHSDEQYF. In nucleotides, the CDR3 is TGTGCCTGGAGTGTAAGTCACTCGGACGAGCAGTACTTC.

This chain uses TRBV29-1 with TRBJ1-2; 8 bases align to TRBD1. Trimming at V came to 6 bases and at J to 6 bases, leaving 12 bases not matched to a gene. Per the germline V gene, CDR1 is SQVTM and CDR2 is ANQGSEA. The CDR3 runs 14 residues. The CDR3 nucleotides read TGCAGCGTAGACCTGACAGGGGCATTAAATGGCTACACCTTC. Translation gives CSVDLTGALNGYTF.

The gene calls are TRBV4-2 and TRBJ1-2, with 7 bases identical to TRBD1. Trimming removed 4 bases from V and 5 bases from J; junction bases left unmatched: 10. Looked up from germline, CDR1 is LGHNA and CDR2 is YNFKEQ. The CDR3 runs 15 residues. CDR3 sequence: CASSRERQGSYGYTF. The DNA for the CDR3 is TGTGCCAGCAGCCGTGAAAGACAGGGATCGTATGGCTACACCTTC.

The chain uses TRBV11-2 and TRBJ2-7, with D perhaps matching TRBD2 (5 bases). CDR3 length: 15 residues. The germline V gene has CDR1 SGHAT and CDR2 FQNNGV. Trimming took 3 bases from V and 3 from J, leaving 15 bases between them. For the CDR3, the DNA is TGTGCCAGCAGCTTGTGGGGAGTCGGATTCTACGAGCAGTACTTC. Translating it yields CASSLWGVGFYEQYF.

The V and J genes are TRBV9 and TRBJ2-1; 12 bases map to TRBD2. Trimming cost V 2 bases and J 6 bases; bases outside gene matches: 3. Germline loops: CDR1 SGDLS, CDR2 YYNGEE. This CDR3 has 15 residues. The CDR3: CASSVTSGSGNEQFF. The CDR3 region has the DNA TGTGCCAGCAGCGTGACTAGCGGGAGTGGCAATGAGCAGTTCTTC.

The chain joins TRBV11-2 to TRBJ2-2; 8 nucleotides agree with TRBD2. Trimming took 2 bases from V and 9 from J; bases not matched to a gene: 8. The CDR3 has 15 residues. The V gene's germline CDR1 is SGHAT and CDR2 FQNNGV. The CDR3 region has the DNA TGTGCCAGCAGCTTATTGCGGGGGGACCACCGGGAGCTGTTTTTT. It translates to CASSLLRGDHRELFF.

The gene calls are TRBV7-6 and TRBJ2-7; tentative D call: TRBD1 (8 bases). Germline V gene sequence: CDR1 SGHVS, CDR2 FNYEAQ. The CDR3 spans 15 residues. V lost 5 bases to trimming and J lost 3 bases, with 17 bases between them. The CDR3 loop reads CASSESGTGLYEQYF. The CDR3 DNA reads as TGTGCCAGCAGCGAGAGCGGGACAGGCCTCTACGAGCAGTACTTC.

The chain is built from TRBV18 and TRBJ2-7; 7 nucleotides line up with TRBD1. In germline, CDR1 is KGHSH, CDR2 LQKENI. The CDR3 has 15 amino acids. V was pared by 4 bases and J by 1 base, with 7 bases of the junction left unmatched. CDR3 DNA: TGTGCCAGCTCACGAGGCAGGGGGTTATCCTACGAGCAGTACTTC. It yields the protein CASSRGRGLSYEQYF.

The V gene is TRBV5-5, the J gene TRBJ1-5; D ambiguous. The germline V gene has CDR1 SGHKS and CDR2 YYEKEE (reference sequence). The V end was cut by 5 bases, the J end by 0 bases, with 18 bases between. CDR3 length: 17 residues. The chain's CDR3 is CASSPTWELNSNQPQHF. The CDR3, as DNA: TGTGCCAGCAGTCCCACCTGGGAGCTTAATAGCAATCAGCCCCAGCATTTT.

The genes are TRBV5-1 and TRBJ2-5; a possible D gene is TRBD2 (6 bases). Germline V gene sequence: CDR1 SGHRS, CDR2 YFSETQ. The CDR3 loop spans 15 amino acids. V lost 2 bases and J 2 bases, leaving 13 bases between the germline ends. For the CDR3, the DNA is TGCGCCAGCAGCTTAACCCCCGGGAGTCAAGAGACCCAGTACTTC. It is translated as CASSLTPGSQETQYF.

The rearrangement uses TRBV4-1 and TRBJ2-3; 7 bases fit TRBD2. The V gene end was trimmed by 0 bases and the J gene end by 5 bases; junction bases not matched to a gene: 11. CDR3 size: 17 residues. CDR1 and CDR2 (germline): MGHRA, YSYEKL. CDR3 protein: CASSQEPPRTRRDTQYF. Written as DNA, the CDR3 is TGCGCCAGCAGCCAAGAGCCCCCACGGACTAGACGAGATACGCAGTATTTT.

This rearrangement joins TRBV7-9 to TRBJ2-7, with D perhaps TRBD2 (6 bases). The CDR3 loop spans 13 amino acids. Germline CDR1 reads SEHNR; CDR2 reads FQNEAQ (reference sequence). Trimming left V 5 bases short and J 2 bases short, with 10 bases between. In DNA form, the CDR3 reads TGTGCCAGCAGCCCAGGAGGGCCCTACGAGCAGTACTTC. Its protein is CASSPGGPYEQYF.

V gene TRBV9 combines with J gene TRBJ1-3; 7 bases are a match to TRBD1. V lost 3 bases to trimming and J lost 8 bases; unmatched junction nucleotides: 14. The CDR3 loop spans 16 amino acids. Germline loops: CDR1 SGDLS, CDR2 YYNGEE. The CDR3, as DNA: TGTGCCAGCAGCGCCCGGACAGGAACGATGGAAGACACCATATATTTT. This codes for CASSARTGTMEDTIYF. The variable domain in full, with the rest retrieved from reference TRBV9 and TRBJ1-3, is DSGVTQTPKHLITATGQRVTLRCSPRSGDLSVYWYQQSLDQGLQFLIQYYNGEERAKGNILERFSAQQFPDLHSELNLSSLELGDSALYFCASSARTGTMEDTIYFGEGSWLTVV.

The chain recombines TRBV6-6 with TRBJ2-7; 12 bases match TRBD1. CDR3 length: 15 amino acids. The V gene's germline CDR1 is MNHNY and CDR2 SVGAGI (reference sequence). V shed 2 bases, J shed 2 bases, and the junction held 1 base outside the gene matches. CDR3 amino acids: CASSYGTGGAYEQYF. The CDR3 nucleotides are TGTGCCAGCAGTTACGGGACAGGGGGCGCCTACGAGCAGTACTTC.